This T cell receptor (beta chain) was captured by sequencing in a study of cytomegalovirus exposure and HLA in healthy donors. The primer mix had 60 Vbeta and 13 Jbeta primers. Profiled with immunoSEQ multiplex PCR; TCRdb holds only in-frame clones, not every one. This table holds 100,000 to 120,000 clones, roughly 80% found once. This clone was detected only a few times. V lost 7 bases, J lost 1 base, and 16 bases lay in between. The CDR3 covers 15 residues. The germline CDR1 and CDR2 sequences are MNHEY and SVGAGI. The specimen was PBMCs. This chain uses TRBV6-5 with TRBJ1-1; D is possibly TRBD1 (5 bases). The receptor was isolated from a woman aged 25 to 45 in good health and CMV-seropositive. CDR3 coding DNA: TGTGCCAGCATACAGGCTTCGACTAGGAACACTGAAGCTTTCTTT. Translating gives CASIQASTRNTEAFF.